This T cell receptor (beta chain) came from a study of blood T cell repertoires in COVID-19. About the study: Samples came from the United States, Italy and Spain, spanning acute and convalescent COVID-19. In each case, the material was cDNA or gDNA derived from T cells, B-cell-depleted T cells, or PBMCs.

Study processing details: Reference gene primer amplification gave estimated nucleated cell counts. Profiled with immunoSEQ multiplex PCR; TCRdb holds only in-frame clones, not every one. That table furnishes V, J and clone size, whereas the DNA furnished D and trimming. In the table there are over 100,000 clones, 80% to 90% of which are singletons. The CDR3 consists of 14 residues. This receptor was taken from a man aged 50 to 60 with active COVID-19. The chain is built from TRBV21-1 and TRBJ2-7; the table names TRBD1, a call not compared with the DNA. TRBV21-1 is described as a pseudogene. Sequencing was carried out using peripheral blood. The CDR3 DNA reads TGTGCCAGCAGCCCGACGGACAGGCCCACCGAGCAGTACTTC. The encoded protein is CASSPTDRPTEQYF.